This note documents a single TCR beta chain sequence. Its antigen remains unidentified. The same CDR3 is also encoded by other DNA sequences in this sample. From germline, CDR1 is SGHRS and CDR2 YFSETQ. The CDR3 covers 13 residues. Trimming pared 0 bases from V and 4 bases from J, leaving 8 bases between. The data were produced by immunoSEQ multiplex PCR, yet TCRdb's version contains in-frame clones alone and is incomplete. The sample shows around 300,000 clones, more than 85% of them seen only once. The sample is drawn from a study of Ad26.COV2.S vaccination and SARS-CoV-2 variants. Overall study results and limits: Reported findings describe substantial breadth in spike-specific CD8+ and CD4+ T cell responses following vaccination. Vaccine recipients had higher spike-specific TCR breadth than placebo recipients.

The sample's treatment: over 15 received Ad26.COV2.S at low or high dose, single or two shots; several received placebo; per-sample allocation not given. Samples were taken on day 63 after the first vaccine or placebo injection. The V call is TRBV5-1, the J call TRBJ2-7; tentative D call: TRBD1 (6 bases). This TCR was sampled from a person between 18 and 65 years old who received the Ad26.COV2.S COVID-19 vaccine or a placebo. The source material was peripheral blood, sampled in a trial of Ad26.COV2.S vaccine versus placebo. The CDR3 is CASSLGTDYEQYF. The CDR3 nucleotides read TGCGCCAGCAGCTTGGGGACAGATTACGAGCAGTACTTC.